Sequencing of this TCR beta chain was carried out in a study of blood T cells in healthy people across ages. Whole-study results and caveats: The study lacked donor CMV status, which possibly confounded expanded clonotype changes. More naive CD4+ cells and higher diversity were found in long-lived than in aged donors.

Germline values: CDR1 MNHEY, CDR2 SVGEGT. V lost 5 bases, J lost 3 bases, and 17 bases lay in between. The CDR3 contains 17 residues. Total RNA amounts of at least 5.5 micrograms were extracted per sample. This clonotype was detected only a few times. Its antigen is not identified. Sample-barcoded 5' priming and a J-beta primer mix drove a second PCR of about 6 to 12 cycles. Each TCR beta cDNA got a 12-nucleotide random molecular identifier. Each CDR3 protein is one row after TCRdb ran MiXCR on the 5' RACE reads. This table has around 2 million distinct CDR3 sequences, 39% appearing once. This chain joins TRBV6-2 or TRBV6-3 and TRBJ2-6; the D gene is possibly TRBD1 (6 bases). Sequencing was carried out using blood. This sequence was found in a human donor in good health. This CDR3 is CASSGGHSLYGANVLTF. CDR3 DNA: TGTGCCAGCAGTGGGGGCCACAGCTTGTATGGGGCCAACGTCCTGACTTTC.